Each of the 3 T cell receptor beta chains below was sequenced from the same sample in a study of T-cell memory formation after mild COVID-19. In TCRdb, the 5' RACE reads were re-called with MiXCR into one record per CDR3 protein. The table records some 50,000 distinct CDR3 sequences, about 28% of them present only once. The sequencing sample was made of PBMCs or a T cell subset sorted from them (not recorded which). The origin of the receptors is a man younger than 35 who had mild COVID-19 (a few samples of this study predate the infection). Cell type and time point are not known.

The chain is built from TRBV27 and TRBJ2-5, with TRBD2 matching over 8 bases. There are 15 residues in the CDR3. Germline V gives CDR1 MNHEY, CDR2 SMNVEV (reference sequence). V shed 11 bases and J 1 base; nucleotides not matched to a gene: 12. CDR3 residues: CASKTPGGAQETQYF. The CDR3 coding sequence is TGTGCCTCGAAAACTCCGGGGGGGGCCCAAGAGACCCAGTACTTC.

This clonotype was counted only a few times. CDR3 loop: CASSHSYFGEQYV. The CDR3 DNA follows: TGCGCCAGCAGCCACTCTTATTTCGGGGAGCAGTACGTC. The chain uses TRBV4-1 and TRBJ2-7; no clear D. The CDR3 is 13 residues long. Germline CDR1 is MGHRA and CDR2 is YSYEKL. V lost 3 bases to trimming and J lost 7 bases, with 13 bases between them.

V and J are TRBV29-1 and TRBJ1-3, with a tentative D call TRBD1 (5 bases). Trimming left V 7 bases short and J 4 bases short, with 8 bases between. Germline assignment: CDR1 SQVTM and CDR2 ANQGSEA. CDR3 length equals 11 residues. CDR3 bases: TGCAGCGCCTACAGGGGAAACACCATATATTTT. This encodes CSAYRGNTIYF.